This T cell receptor beta chain was captured in a study of shared clonotypes between healthy human individuals. Some clones are missing from TCRdb's copy, which holds only in-frame ones; the method was immunoSEQ multiplex PCR. The repertoire includes around 1,900,000 clones, about 94% of them detected once, and around 1.7% sits in the top ten. With 6 bases clipped from V and 2 bases from J, the junction kept 7 bases outside the gene matches. This CDR3 is 14 amino acids long. CDR1 is KGHSH and CDR2 is LQKENI in the germline V gene. It was CD45RO-negative cells, positively selected for CCR7, that made up naive CD8 cells, with terminally differentiated effector memory CD45RA+ cells excluded.

This TCR was sampled from a man younger than 35 in good health. Some clones in this sample may be carry-over from other donors' samples. The material sequenced was naive CD8+ T cells from PBMCs. V is TRBV18 and J is TRBJ2-7, with TRBD1 matching over 7 bases. CDR3 sequence reads: CASSTGWTPYEQYF. CDR3 nucleotides: TGTGCCAGCTCGACAGGGTGGACCCCCTACGAGCAGTACTTC.